The sequence of this T cell receptor beta chain was determined in a study of PD-1 blockade in classical Hodgkin lymphoma. With regard to this clone: Its target is not known.

Profiling relied on immunoSEQ multiplex PCR, and the TCRdb table lists in-frame clones only, not all of them. This table holds under 70,000 clones, 65% to 75% found once. Every patient relapsed after autologous stem cell transplantation, and brentuximab vedotin exposure varied. Findings of the study overall: Significant TCR diversity gains by C4D1 occurred in CD4+ but not CD8+ cells. Patients starting nivolumab less than 1 year after ASCT had lower diversity and were excluded from later analyses. Newly diagnosed patients were said to have less baseline TCR diversity than healthy donors did. The repertoire differences lack a defined cause, possibly disease activity or prior therapy.

The CDR3 has 12 amino acids. CDR1 and CDR2 from the germline V gene are SGHVS and FNYEAQ. V was clipped by 5 bases and J by 10 bases; unmatched bases: 6. This receptor was identified in a human donor with classical Hodgkin lymphoma. The specimen comprised peripheral blood mononuclear cells (PBMCs), sampled before the second cycle of nivolumab. This chain joins TRBV7-6 and TRBJ2-3; TRBD1 agrees at 7 bases. The CDR3 DNA sequence: TGTGCCAGCAGCCCAGGGGGTTTAGCGCAGTATTTT. Its translation: CASSPGGLAQYF.